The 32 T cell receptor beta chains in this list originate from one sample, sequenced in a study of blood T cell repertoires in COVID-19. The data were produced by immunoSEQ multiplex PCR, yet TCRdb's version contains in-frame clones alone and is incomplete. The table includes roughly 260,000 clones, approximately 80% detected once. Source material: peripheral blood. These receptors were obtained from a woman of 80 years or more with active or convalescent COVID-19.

The CDR3 bases are TGTGCCAGCTCACCAGCGGCTAGCACAGATACGCAGTATTTT. It encodes CASSPAASTDTQYF. This chain uses TRBV18 with TRBJ2-3; no firm D call. This CDR3 comprises 14 residues. The germline V and J ends were trimmed by 2 bases and 0 bases, with 6 bases remaining between them. Germline V gene lookup returns CDR1 KGHSH and CDR2 LQKENI.

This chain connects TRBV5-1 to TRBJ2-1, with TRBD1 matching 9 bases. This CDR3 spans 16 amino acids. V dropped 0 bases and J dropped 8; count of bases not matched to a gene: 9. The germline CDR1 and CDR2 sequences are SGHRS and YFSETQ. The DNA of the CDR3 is TGCGCCAGCAGCTTGGGTCCGGGACAGGGTCTCGATGAGCAGTTCTTC. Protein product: CASSLGPGQGLDEQFF.

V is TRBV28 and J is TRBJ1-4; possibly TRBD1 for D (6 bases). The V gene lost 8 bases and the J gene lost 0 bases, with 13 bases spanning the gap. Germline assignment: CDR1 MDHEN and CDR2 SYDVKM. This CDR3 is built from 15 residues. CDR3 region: CASLGGAATNEKLFF. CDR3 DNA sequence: TGTGCCAGCCTGGGGGGGGCTGCAACTAATGAAAAACTGTTTTTT.

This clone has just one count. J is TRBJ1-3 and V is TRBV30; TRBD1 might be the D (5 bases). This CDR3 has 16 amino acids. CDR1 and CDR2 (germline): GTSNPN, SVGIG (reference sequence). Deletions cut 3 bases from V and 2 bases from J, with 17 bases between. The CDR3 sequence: CAWRGFGGMTGNTIYF. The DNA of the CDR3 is TGTGCCTGGAGGGGGTTCGGGGGAATGACTGGAAACACCATATATTTT. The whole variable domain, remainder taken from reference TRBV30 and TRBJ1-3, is SQTIHQWPATLVQPVGSPLSLECTVEGTSNPNLYWYRQAAGRGLQLLFYSVGIGQISSEVPQNLSASRPQDRQFILSSKKLLLSDSGFYLCAWRGFGGMTGNTIYFGEGSWLTVV.

CDR3 nucleotides: TGTGCCAGCAGCCGCCGGACAGGGGATGGCACCTACGAGCAGTACTTC. It yields the protein CASSRRTGDGTYEQYF. The V gene is TRBV3-1 (or the pseudogene TRBV3-2), the J gene TRBJ2-7; 9 nucleotides align to TRBD1. Germline CDR1 and CDR2: LGHDT and YNNKEL (reference sequence). The junction had 9 bases not matched to a gene; V was cut back by 4 bases and J by 2 bases. This CDR3 has 16 residues.

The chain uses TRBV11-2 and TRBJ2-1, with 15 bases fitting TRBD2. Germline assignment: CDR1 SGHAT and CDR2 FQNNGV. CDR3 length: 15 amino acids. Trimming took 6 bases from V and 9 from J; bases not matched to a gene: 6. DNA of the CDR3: TGTGCCAGCAGTGGGGGACTAGCGGGAGGTACTGAGCAGTTCTTC. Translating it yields CASSGGLAGGTEQFF. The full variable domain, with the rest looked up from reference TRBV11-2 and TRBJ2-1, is EAGVAQSPRYKIIEKRQSVAFWCNPISGHATLYWYQQILGQGPKLLIQFQNNGVVDDSQLPKDRFSAERLKGVDSTLKIQPAKLEDSAVYLCASSGGLAGGTEQFFGPGTRLTVL.

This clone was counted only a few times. The CDR3: CASRPLGLAYGYTF. CDR3 bases: TGTGCCAGCAGGCCGTTGGGACTCGCGTATGGCTACACCTTC. The rearrangement joins TRBV28 to TRBJ1-2, with D possibly TRBD1 on 5 matching bases. The germline gives CDR1 MDHEN, CDR2 SYDVKM. V was shortened by 6 bases and J by 5 bases, with 16 bases between the two germline ends. This CDR3 contains 14 residues.

The CDR3 DNA sequence: TGTGCCTGGAGTATTCGACCGGACAGGCGGTATAATTCACCCCTCCACTTT. It yields the protein CAWSIRPDRRYNSPLHF. This chain joins TRBV30 and TRBJ1-6, with 7 positions matching TRBD1. Germline V gene lookup returns CDR1 GTSNPN and CDR2 SVGIG (reference sequence). This CDR3 is 17 amino acids long. J was trimmed by 4 bases and V by 2 bases; bases with no gene match: 11. The complete variable domain, with remaining parts taken from reference TRBV30 and TRBJ1-6, reads SQTIHQWPATLVQPVGSPLSLECTVEGTSNPNLYWYRQAAGRGLQLLFYSVGIGQISSEVPQNLSASRPQDRQFILSSKKLLLSDSGFYLCAWSIRPDRRYNSPLHFGNGTRLTVT.

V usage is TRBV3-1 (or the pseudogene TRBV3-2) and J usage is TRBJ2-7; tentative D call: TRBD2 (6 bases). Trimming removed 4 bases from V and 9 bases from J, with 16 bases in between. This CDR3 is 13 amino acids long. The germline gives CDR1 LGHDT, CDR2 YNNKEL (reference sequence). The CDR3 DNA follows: TGTGCCAGCAGCCCAAACTCCCTGGGAGGGCAGTACTTC. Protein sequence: CASSPNSLGGQYF.

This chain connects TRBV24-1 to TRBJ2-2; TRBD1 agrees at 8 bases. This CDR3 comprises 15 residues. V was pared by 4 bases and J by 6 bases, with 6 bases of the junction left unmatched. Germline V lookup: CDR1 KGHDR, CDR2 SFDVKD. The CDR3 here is CATSDAGQGPGELFF. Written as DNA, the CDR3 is TGTGCCACCAGTGACGCCGGACAGGGACCCGGGGAGCTGTTTTTT.

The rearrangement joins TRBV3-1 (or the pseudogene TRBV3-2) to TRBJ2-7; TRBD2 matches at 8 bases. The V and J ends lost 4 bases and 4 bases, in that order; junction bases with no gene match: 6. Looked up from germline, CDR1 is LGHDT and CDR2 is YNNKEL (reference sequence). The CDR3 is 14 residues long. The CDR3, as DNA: TGTGCCAGCAGCCTCTCGGGGGGGTCATACGAGCAGTACTTC. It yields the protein CASSLSGGSYEQYF.

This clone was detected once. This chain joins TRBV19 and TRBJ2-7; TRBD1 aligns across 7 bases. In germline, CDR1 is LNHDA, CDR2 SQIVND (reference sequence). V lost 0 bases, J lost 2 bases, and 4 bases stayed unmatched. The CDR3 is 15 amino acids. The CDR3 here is CASSIERDSTYEQYF. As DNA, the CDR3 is TGTGCCAGTAGTATAGAAAGGGACAGTACCTACGAGCAGTACTTC. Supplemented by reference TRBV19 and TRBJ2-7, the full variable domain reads DGGITQSPKYLFRKEGQNVTLSCEQNLNHDAMYWYRQDPGQGLRLIYYSQIVNDFQKGDIAEGYSVSREKKESFPLTVTSAQKNPTAFYLCASSIERDSTYEQYFGPGTRLTVT.

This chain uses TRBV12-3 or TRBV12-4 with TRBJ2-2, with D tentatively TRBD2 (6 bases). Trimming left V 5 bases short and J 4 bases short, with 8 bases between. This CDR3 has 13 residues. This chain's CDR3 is CASSGGTTGELFF. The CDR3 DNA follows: TGTGCCAGCAGTGGAGGGACCACCGGGGAGCTGTTTTTT.

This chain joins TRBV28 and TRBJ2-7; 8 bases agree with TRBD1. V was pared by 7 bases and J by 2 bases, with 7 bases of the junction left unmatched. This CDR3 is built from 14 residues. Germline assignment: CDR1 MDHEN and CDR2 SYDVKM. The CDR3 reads CASTKGQGAYEQYF. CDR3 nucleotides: TGTGCCAGCACCAAAGGACAGGGCGCCTACGAGCAGTACTTC. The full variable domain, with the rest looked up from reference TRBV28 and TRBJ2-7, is DVKVTQSSRYLVKRTGEKVFLECVQDMDHENMFWYRQDPGLGLRLIYFSYDVKMKEKGDIPEGYSVSREKKERFSLILESASTNQTSMYLCASTKGQGAYEQYFGPGTRLTVT.

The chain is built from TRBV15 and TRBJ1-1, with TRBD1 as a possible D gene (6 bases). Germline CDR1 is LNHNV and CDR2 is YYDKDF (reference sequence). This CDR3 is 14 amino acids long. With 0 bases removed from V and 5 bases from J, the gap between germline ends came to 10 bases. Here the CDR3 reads CATSREQGGTEAFF. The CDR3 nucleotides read TGTGCCACCAGCAGAGAACAGGGAGGGACTGAAGCTTTCTTT.

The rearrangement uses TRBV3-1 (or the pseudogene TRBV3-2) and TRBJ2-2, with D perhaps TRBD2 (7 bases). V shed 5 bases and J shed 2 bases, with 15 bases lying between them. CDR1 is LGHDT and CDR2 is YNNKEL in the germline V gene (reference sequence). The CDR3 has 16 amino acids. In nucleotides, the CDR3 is TGTGCCAGCAGCACAGGACTAGGGGGAAACACCGGGGAGCTGTTTTTT. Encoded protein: CASSTGLGGNTGELFF.

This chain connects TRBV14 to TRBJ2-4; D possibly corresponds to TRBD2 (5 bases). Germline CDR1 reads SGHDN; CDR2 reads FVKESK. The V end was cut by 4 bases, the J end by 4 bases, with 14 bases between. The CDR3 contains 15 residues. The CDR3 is CASSPPGGLKNIQYF. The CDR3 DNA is TGTGCCAGCAGCCCACCGGGCGGGCTTAAAAACATTCAGTACTTC.

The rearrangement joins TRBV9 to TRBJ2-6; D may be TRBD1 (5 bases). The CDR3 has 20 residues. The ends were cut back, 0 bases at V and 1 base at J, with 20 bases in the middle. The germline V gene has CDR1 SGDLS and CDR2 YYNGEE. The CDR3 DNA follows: TGTGCCAGCAGCGTAGGGACGGCGGTGGGGCTGGTATCTGGGGCCAACGTCCTGACTTTC. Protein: CASSVGTAVGLVSGANVLTF. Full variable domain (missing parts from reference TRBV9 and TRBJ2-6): DSGVTQTPKHLITATGQRVTLRCSPRSGDLSVYWYQQSLDQGLQFLIQYYNGEERAKGNILERFSAQQFPDLHSELNLSSLELGDSALYFCASSVGTAVGLVSGANVLTFGAGSRLTVL.

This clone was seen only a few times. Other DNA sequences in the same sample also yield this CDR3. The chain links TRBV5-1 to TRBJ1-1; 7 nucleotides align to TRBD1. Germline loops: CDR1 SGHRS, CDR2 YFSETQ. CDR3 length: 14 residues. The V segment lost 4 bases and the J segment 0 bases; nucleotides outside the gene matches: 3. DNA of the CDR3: TGCGCCAGCAGCCTGACAGGGATGAACACTGAAGCTTTCTTT. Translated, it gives CASSLTGMNTEAFF.

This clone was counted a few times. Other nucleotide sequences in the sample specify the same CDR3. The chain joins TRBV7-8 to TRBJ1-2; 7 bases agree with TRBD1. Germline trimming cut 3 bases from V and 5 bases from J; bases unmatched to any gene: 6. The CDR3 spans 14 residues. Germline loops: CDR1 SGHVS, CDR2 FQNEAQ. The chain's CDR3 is CASSLSTGNYGYTF. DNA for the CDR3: TGTGCCAGCAGCTTGTCGACAGGGAATTATGGCTACACCTTC.

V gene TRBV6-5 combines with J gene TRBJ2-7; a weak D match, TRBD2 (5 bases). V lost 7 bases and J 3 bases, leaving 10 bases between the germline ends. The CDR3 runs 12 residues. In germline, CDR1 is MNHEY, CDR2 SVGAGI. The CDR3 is CASTLGSYEQYF. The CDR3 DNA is TGTGCCAGCACGCTTGGGAGCTACGAGCAGTACTTC.

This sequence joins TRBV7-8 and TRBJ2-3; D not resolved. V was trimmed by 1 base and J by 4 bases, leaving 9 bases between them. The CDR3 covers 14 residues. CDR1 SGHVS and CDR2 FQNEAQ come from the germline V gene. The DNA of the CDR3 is TGTGCCAGCAGCTTAGTTCCGGGTTCAGATACGCAGTATTTT. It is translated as CASSLVPGSDTQYF.

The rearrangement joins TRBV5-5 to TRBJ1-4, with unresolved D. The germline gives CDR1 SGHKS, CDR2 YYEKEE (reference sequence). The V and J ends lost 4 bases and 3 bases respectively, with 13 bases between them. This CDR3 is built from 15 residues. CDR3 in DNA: TGTGCCAGCAGCAGCGATGTGCGGCCTAATGAAAAACTGTTTTTT. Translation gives CASSSDVRPNEKLFF. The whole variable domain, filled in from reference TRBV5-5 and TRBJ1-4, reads DAGVTQSPTHLIKTRGQQVTLRCSPISGHKSVSWYQQVLGQGPQFIFQYYEKEERGRGNFPDRFSARQFPNYSSELNVNALLLGDSALYLCASSSDVRPNEKLFFGSGTQLSVL.

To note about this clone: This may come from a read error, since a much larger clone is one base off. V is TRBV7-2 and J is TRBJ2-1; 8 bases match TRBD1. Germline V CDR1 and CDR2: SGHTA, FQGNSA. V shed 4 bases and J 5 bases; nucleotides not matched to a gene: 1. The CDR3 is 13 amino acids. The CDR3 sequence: CASSWTGNNEQFF. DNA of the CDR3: TGTGCCAGCAGCTGGACAGGGAACAATGAGCAGTTCTTC. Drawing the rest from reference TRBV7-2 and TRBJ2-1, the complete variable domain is GAGVSQSPSNKVTEKGKDVELRCDPISGHTALYWYRQSLGQGLEFLIYFQGNSAPDKSGLPSDRFSAERTGGSVSTLTIQRTQQEDSAVYLCASSWTGNNEQFFGPGTRLTVL.

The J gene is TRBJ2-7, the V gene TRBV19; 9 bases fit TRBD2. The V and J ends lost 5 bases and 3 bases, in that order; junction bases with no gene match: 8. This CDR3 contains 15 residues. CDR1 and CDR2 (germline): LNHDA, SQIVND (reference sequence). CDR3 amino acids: CASSPQGREGYEQYF. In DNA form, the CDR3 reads TGTGCCAGTAGTCCTCAGGGGCGGGAGGGCTACGAGCAGTACTTC.

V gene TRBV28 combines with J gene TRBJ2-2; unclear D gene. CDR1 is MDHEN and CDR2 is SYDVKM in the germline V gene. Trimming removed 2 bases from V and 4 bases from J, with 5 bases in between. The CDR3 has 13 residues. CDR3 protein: CASSLLPTGELFF. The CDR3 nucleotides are TGTGCCAGCAGTTTACTCCCCACCGGGGAGCTGTTTTTT.

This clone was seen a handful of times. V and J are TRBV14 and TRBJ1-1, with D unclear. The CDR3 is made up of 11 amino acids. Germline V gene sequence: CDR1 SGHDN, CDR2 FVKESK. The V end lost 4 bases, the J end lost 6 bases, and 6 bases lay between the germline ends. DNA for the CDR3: TGTGCCAGCAGCCTTTCTCCTGAAGCTTTCTTT. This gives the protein CASSLSPEAFF.

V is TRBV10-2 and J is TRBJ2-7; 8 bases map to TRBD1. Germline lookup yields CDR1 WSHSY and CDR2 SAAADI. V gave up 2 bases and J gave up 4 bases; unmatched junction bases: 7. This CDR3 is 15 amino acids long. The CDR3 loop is CASSEPAGGGYEQYF. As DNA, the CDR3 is TGCGCCAGCAGTGAGCCGGCAGGGGGCGGGTACGAGCAGTACTTC.

CDR3 nucleotide sequence: TGTGCCAGCAGTGTCCCCCCGGGACAGGGGAGAGTTGAAGCTTTCTTT. The encoded protein is CASSVPPGQGRVEAFF. This chain joins TRBV28 and TRBJ1-1, with 10 positions matching TRBD1. This CDR3 is 16 amino acids long. V shed 5 bases and J 7 bases; nucleotides not matched to a gene: 13. Germline loops: CDR1 MDHEN, CDR2 SYDVKM.

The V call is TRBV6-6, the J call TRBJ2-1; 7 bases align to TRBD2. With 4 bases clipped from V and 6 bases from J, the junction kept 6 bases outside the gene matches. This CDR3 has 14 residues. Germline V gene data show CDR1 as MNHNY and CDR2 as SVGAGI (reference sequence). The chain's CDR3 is CASSSGTTINEQFF. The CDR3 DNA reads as TGTGCCAGCAGTTCCGGGACTACCATCAATGAGCAGTTCTTC.

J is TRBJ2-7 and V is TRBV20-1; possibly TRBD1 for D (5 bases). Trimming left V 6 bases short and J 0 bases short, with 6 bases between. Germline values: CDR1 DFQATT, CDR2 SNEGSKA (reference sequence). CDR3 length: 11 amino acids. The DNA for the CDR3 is TGCAGTGCAGGGGACTCCTACGAGCAGTACTTC. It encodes CSAGDSYEQYF.

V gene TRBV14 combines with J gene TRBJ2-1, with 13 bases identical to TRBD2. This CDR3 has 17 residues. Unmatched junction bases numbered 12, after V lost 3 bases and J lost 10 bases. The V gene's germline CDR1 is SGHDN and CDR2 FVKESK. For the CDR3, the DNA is TGTGCCAGCAGCCAGTACCAAACGGCACTAGCGGGAGGGGAGCAGTTCTTC. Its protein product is CASSQYQTALAGGEQFF.